This T cell receptor (beta chain) was retrieved from a study of cytomegalovirus exposure and HLA in healthy donors. Study-level results: Later analysis suggested links between common viral pathogens and several top significant clusters. Under in vitro conditions, a few CMV-associated chains were confirmed as specific for CMV antigens.

Points on this clone: Antigen: not known.

Each donor was nominally healthy when sampled (though unrecorded immune exposures were likely). PCR used 60 Vbeta primers and 13 Jbeta primers. Profiled with immunoSEQ multiplex PCR; TCRdb holds only in-frame clones, not every one. This table holds just under 95,000 clones, more than 60% found once. Material for sequencing was PBMCs. The receptor's source is a man aged 50-60 years in good health and CMV-seropositive.

Here the CDR3 DNA reads TGTGCCAGCAGTGACAGGGGAAGGGCCGGCAATGAGCAGTTCTTC. It encodes CASSDRGRAGNEQFF. V and J are TRBV6-4 and TRBJ2-1; D possibly corresponds to TRBD1 (5 bases). V dropped 2 bases and J dropped 6 bases, with 14 bases sitting between them. The CDR3 contains 15 residues. Germline lookup yields CDR1 MRHNA and CDR2 SNTAGT.